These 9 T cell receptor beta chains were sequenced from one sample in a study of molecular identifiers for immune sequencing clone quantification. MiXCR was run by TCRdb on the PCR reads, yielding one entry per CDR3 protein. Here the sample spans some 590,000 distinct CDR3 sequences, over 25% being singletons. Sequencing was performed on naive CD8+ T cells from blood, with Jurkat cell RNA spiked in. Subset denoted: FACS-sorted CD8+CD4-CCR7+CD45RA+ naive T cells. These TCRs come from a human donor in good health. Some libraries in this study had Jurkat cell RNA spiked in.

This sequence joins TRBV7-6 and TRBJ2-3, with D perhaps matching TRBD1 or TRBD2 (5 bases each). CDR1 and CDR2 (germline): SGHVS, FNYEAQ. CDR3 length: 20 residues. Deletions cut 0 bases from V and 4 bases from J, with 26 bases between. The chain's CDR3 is CASSLAPSGTFLDEADTQYF. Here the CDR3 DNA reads TGTGCCAGCAGCTTAGCGCCATCCGGGACCTTCTTAGATGAGGCAGATACGCAGTATTTT.

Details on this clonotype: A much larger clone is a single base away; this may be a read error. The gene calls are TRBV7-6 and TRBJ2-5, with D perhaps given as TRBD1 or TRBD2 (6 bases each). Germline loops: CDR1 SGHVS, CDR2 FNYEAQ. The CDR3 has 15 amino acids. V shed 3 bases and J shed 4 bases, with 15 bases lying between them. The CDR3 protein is CASSLSVGGLETQYF. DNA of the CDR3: TGTGCCAGCAGCTTGAGCGTAGGGGGGTTAGAGACCCAGTACTTC. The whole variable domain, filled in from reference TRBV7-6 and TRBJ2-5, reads GAGVSQSPRYKVTKRGQDVALRCDPISGHVSLYWYRQALGQGPEFLTYFNYEAQQDKSGLPNDRFSAERPEGSISTLTIQRTEQRDSAMYRCASSLSVGGLETQYFGPGTRLLVL.

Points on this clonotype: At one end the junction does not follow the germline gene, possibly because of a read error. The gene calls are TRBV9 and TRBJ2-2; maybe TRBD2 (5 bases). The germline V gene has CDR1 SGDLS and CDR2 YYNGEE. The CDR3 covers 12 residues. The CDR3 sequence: CASSVLSGELLF. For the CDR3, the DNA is TGTGCCAGCAGCGTACTTTCCGGGGAGCTGTTATTT.

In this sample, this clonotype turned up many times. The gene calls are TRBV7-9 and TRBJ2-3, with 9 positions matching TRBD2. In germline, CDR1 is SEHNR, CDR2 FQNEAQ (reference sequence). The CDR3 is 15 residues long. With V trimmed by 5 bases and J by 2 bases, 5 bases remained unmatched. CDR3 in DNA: TGTGCCAGCAGCCAACTAGCGGGCTACACAGATACGCAGTATTTT. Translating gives CASSQLAGYTDTQYF.

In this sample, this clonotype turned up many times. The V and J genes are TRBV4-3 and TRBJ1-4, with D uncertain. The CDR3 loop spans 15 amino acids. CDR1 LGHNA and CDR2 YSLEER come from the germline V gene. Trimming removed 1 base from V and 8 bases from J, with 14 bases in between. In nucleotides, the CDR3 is TGCGCCAGCAGCCAAGTGGGGTTCGTCGAAGAAAAACTGTTTTTT. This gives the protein CASSQVGFVEEKLFF.

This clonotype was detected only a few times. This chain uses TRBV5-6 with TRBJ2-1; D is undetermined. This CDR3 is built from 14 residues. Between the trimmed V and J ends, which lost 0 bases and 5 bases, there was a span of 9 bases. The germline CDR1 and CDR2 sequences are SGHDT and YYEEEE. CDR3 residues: CASSLVQRNNEQFF. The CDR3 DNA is TGTGCCAGCAGCTTGGTCCAGCGTAACAATGAGCAGTTCTTC.

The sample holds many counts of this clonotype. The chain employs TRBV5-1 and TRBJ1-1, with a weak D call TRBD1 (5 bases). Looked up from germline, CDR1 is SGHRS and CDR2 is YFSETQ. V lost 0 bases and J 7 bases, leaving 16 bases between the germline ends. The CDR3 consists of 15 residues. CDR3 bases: TGCGCCAGCAGCTTGGACACTTGGACACTTGATGAAGCTTTCTTT. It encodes CASSLDTWTLDEAFF.

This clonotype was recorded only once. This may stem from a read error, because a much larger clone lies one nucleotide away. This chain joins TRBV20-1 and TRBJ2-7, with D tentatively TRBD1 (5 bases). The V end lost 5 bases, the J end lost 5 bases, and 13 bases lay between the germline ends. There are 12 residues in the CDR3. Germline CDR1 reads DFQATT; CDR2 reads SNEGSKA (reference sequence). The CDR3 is CSAGAGIHEQYF. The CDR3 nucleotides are TGCAGTGCTGGGGCAGGTATCCACGAGCAGTACTTC.

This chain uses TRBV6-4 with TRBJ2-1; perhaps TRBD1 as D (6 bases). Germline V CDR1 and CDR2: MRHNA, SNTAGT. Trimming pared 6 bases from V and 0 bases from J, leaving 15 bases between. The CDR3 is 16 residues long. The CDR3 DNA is TGTGCCAGCAGAGAGCCGGACAGAAACTCCTACAATGAGCAGTTCTTC. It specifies CASREPDRNSYNEQFF.